These 8 T cell receptor beta chains were sequenced from one sample in a study of blood T cell repertoires in COVID-19. Profiling relied on immunoSEQ multiplex PCR, and the TCRdb table lists in-frame clones only, not all of them. The table records some 150,000 clones, around 87% of them present only once. The sequenced sample was peripheral blood. All receptors derive from a man aged 50-60 years who had recovered from COVID-19.

This clone was counted once. The chain links TRBV4-2 to TRBJ2-3, with D perhaps matching TRBD2 (5 bases). The CDR3 is 14 residues long. In germline, CDR1 is LGHNA, CDR2 YNFKEQ. Trimming pared 2 bases from V and 3 bases from J, leaving 9 bases between. The CDR3 sequence: CASSQSERTDTQYF. The CDR3 DNA follows: TGTGCCAGCAGCCAATCCGAGCGGACAGATACGCAGTATTTT.

This clone was counted a few times. The rearrangement links TRBV6-2 or TRBV6-3 to TRBJ2-1; D not resolved. CDR1 and CDR2 (germline): MNHEY, SVGEGT. Trimming left V 4 bases short and J 5 bases short, with 15 bases between. CDR3 length: 15 amino acids. As DNA, the CDR3 is TGTGCCAGCAGTTTACTACGCGGAGATAACAATGAGCAGTTCTTC. Translation: CASSLLRGDNNEQFF.

The rearrangement uses TRBV5-1 and TRBJ1-2; no definite D call. With 2 bases removed from V and 7 bases from J, the gap between germline ends came to 15 bases. CDR1 and CDR2 (germline): SGHRS, YFSETQ. CDR3 length: 14 residues. The CDR3 nucleotides are TGCGCCAGCAGCTTCGGTATTGGAGTGATTGGCTACACCTTC. The encoded protein is CASSFGIGVIGYTF.

The chain couples TRBV7-2 to TRBJ1-2; D might be TRBD1 (6 bases). CDR1 SGHTA and CDR2 FQGNSA come from the germline V gene. The CDR3 sequence is 13 residues long. V lost 5 bases and J 2 bases, leaving 9 bases between the germline ends. CDR3 bases: TGTGCCAGCAGCCCCGGACAGAACTATGGCTACACCTTC. Encoded protein: CASSPGQNYGYTF.

The rearrangement uses TRBV5-6 and TRBJ2-3, with a tentative D call TRBD2 (6 bases). The CDR3 is 17 amino acids. Trimming took off 4 bases at V and 1 base at J, with 19 bases between the two ends. CDR1 is SGHDT and CDR2 is YYEEEE in the germline V gene. CDR3 sequence: CASSQAGTSPGTDTQYF. The CDR3 nucleotides are TGTGCCAGCAGCCAGGCCGGGACTTCGCCGGGCACAGATACGCAGTATTTT.

The chain combines TRBV6-5 with TRBJ2-3, with a possible D match to TRBD1 (5 bases). Germline CDR1 MNHEY, CDR2 SVGAGI. This CDR3 has 14 residues. Trimming stripped 5 bases from V and 4 bases from J, with 13 bases between. The chain's CDR3 is CASSKMTVADTQYF. In DNA form, the CDR3 reads TGTGCCAGCAGTAAAATGACAGTTGCAGATACGCAGTATTTT.

V is TRBV6-5 and J is TRBJ2-7; 7 bases line up with TRBD2. Germline V CDR1 and CDR2: MNHEY, SVGAGI. The CDR3 covers 12 residues. J was trimmed by 2 bases and V by 10 bases; bases with no gene match: 5. CDR3 DNA sequence: TGTGCCACCTGGGACTATACCTACGAGCAGTACTTC. Translated: CATWDYTYEQYF.

This rearrangement joins TRBV6-5 to TRBJ1-1, with D uncertain. Germline V CDR1 and CDR2: MNHEY, SVGAGI. Between the trimmed V and J ends, which lost 5 bases and 0 bases, there was a span of 7 bases. This CDR3 comprises 13 residues. The CDR3: CASSQRMNTEAFF. The CDR3 DNA reads as TGTGCCAGCAGTCAGCGGATGAACACTGAAGCTTTCTTT.